The 8 T cell receptor beta chains reported below all come from one sample, sequenced in a study of blood T cell repertoires in COVID-19. Generated by immunoSEQ multiplex PCR, the TCRdb table keeps only in-frame clones and is missing some. The table lists roughly 21,000 clones, 80% to 90% of them singletons. The sequenced material came from peripheral blood. These receptor sequences come from a human donor in a cohort sampled during active COVID-19.

The chain links TRBV30 to TRBJ1-5; tentative D call: TRBD1 (6 bases). Trimming took 0 bases from V and 5 from J, leaving 14 bases between them. The CDR3 runs to 15 residues. In germline, CDR1 is GTSNPN, CDR2 SVGIG (reference sequence). As DNA, the CDR3 is TGTGCCTGGAGTGTACAAATCAGGGGTGATCAGCCCCAGCATTTT. It specifies CAWSVQIRGDQPQHF. Full variable domain (outside the CDR3, taken from reference TRBV30 and TRBJ1-5): SQTIHQWPATLVQPVGSPLSLECTVEGTSNPNLYWYRQAAGRGLQLLFYSVGIGQISSEVPQNLSASRPQDRQFILSSKKLLLSDSGFYLCAWSVQIRGDQPQHFGDGTRLSIL.

The rearrangement joins TRBV19 to TRBJ1-2, with D possibly matching TRBD1 (5 bases). The CDR3 is made up of 15 amino acids. The germline gives CDR1 LNHDA, CDR2 SQIVND (reference sequence). V was clipped by 1 base and J by 2 bases, with 11 bases between them. CDR3 bases: TGTGCCAGTAGTATAGTAGGGGAGGTCAACTATGGCTACACCTTC. Translated, it gives CASSIVGEVNYGYTF.

The chain recombines TRBV5-8 with TRBJ2-3; 10 bases are a match to TRBD2. The junction had 3 bases not matched to a gene; V was cut back by 0 bases and J by 2 bases. The germline V gene has CDR1 SGHTS and CDR2 YDEGEE. The CDR3 runs 16 residues. CDR3 sequence: CASSLGLAGNTDTQYF. CDR3 in DNA: TGTGCCAGCAGCTTGGGACTAGCGGGTAACACAGATACGCAGTATTTT.

V gene TRBV27 combines with J gene TRBJ2-3; TRBD2 matches at 8 bases. The ends lost 6 bases at V and 0 bases at J; junction bases unmatched: 8. The CDR3 has 16 amino acids. Germline CDR1 is MNHEY and CDR2 is SMNVEV (reference sequence). In DNA, the CDR3 is TGTGCCAGCAGCCCAATAGCGGGGTTGAGCACAGATACGCAGTATTTT. Its translation is CASSPIAGLSTDTQYF.

This clone has a single count. The chain carries TRBV5-5 and TRBJ1-5, with unresolved D. The CDR3 runs to 15 residues. Deletions cut 4 bases from V and 1 base from J, with 12 bases between. Germline CDR1 and CDR2: SGHKS and YYEKEE (reference sequence). For the CDR3, the DNA is TGTGCCAGCAGCCCCGGTGCCCAAAGCAATCAGCCCCAGCATTTT. Translating it yields CASSPGAQSNQPQHF. The variable domain in full, with the rest retrieved from reference TRBV5-5 and TRBJ1-5, is DAGVTQSPTHLIKTRGQQVTLRCSPISGHKSVSWYQQVLGQGPQFIFQYYEKEERGRGNFPDRFSARQFPNYSSELNVNALLLGDSALYLCASSPGAQSNQPQHFGDGTRLSIL.

The CDR3 region has the DNA TGCGCCAGCAGTGCCTGGACAGGCAACACCGGGGAGCTGTTTTTT. As protein: CASSAWTGNTGELFF. The J gene is TRBJ2-2, the V gene TRBV10-1; 7 bases line up with TRBD1. This CDR3 contains 15 residues. V trimming: 4 bases; J trimming: 2 bases; junction bases outside the gene matches: 4. Germline V gives CDR1 WNHNN, CDR2 SYGVQD (reference sequence).

The gene calls are TRBV4-3 and TRBJ2-6, with 8 positions matching TRBD1. V trimming: 5 bases; J trimming: 0 bases; junction bases outside the gene matches: 9. Germline CDR1 reads LGHNA; CDR2 reads YSLEER. CDR3 size: 18 residues. The CDR3 is CASSAAGTGISGANVLTF. CDR3 DNA: TGCGCCAGCAGCGCCGCCGGGACAGGCATCTCTGGGGCCAACGTCCTGACTTTC.

The chain carries TRBV7-9 and TRBJ1-2; D remains unclear. From germline, CDR1 is SEHNR and CDR2 FQNEAQ (reference sequence). V dropped 5 bases and J dropped 2 bases, with 12 bases sitting between them. The CDR3 loop spans 14 amino acids. CDR3 DNA sequence: TGTGCCAGCAGCATTTCAACGGGGAACTATGGCTACACCTTC. This translates into CASSISTGNYGYTF.